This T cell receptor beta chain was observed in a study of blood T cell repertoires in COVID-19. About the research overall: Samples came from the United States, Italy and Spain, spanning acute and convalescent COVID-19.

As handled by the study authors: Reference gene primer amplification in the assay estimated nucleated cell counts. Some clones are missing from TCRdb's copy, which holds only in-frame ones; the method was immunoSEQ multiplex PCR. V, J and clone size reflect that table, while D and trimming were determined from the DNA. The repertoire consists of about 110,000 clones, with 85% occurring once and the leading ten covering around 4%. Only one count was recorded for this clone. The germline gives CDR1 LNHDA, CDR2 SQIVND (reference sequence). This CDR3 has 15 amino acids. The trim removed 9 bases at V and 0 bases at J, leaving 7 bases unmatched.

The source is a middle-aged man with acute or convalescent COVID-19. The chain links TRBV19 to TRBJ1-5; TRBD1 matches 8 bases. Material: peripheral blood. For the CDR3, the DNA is TGTGCCAGCCTGAGGGACAGGTTTAGCAATCAGCCCCAGCATTTT. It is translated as CASLRDRFSNQPQHF.